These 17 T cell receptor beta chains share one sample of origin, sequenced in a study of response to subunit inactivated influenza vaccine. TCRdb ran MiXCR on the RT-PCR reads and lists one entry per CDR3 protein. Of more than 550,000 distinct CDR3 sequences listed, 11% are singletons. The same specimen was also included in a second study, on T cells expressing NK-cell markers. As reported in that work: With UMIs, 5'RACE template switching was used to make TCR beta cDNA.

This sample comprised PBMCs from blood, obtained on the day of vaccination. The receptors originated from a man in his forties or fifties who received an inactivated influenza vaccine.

The chain's CDR3 is CSARDPSGGYEQYF. CDR3 nucleotides: TGCAGTGCTAGAGATCCTAGCGGGGGCTACGAGCAGTACTTC. This rearrangement joins TRBV20-1 to TRBJ2-7; TRBD2 matches at 10 bases. V lost 0 bases to trimming and J lost 3 bases; unmatched junction nucleotides: 2. This CDR3 comprises 14 residues. Germline CDR1 and CDR2: DFQATT and SNEGSKA (reference sequence).

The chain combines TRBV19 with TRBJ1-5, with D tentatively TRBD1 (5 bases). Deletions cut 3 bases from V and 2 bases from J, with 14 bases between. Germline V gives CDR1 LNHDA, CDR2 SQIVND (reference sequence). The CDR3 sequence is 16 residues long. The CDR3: CASSISQGGGNQPQHF. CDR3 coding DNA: TGTGCCAGTAGTATCTCGCAGGGTGGGGGCAATCAGCCCCAGCATTTT.

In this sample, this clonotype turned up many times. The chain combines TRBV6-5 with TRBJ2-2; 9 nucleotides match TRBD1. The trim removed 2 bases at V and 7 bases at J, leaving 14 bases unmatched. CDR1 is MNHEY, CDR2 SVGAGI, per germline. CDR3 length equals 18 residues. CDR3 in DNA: TGTGCCAGCAGTTACCCCGCGGCCGGGACAGGGACGGACGGGGAGCTGTTTTTT. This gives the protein CASSYPAAGTGTDGELFF.

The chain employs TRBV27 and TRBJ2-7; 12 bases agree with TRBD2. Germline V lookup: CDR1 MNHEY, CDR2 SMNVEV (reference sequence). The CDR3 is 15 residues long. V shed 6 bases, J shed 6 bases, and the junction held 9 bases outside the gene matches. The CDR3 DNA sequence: TGTGCCAGCAGCCTAGGACTAGCGGGAACGGGCGAGCAGTACTTC. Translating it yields CASSLGLAGTGEQYF.

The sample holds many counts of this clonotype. This CDR3 is CASSPQGTEAFF. The DNA for the CDR3 is TGCGCCAGCAGCCCGCAGGGGACTGAAGCTTTCTTT. V usage is TRBV5-1 and J usage is TRBJ1-1; D is perhaps TRBD1 (6 bases). Trimming took 4 bases from V and 5 from J, leaving 9 bases between them. The CDR3 length is 12 residues. CDR1 SGHRS and CDR2 YFSETQ come from the germline V gene.

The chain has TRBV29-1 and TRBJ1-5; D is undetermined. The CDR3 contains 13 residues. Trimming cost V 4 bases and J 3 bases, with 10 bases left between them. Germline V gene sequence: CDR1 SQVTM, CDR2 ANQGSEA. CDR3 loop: CSVGYKPNQPQHF. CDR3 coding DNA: TGCAGCGTTGGTTATAAGCCCAATCAGCCCCAGCATTTT. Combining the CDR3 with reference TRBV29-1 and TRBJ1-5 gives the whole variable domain SAVISQKPSRDICQRGTSLTIQCQVDSQVTMMFWYRQQPGQSLTLIATANQGSEATYESGFVIDKFPISRPNLTFSTLTVSNMSPEDSSIYLCSVGYKPNQPQHFGDGTRLSIL.

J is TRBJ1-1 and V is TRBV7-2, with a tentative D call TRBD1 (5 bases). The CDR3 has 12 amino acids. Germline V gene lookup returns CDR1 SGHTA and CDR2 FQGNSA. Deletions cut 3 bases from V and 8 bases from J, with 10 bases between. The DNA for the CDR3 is TGTGCCAGCAGCTTTATTTACAGGGAAGCTTTCTTT. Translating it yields CASSFIYREAFF.

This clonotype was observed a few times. The CDR3 sequence is CASSLPGTASQYEQYF. CDR3 DNA sequence: TGTGCCAGCAGCTTGCCCGGGACAGCCTCACAATACGAGCAGTACTTC. The J gene is TRBJ2-7, the V gene TRBV5-8; TRBD1 matches 7 bases. The CDR3 is 16 amino acids. Germline V gives CDR1 SGHTS, CDR2 YDEGEE. The V and J ends lost 1 base and 4 bases, in that order; junction bases with no gene match: 11.

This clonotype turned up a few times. CDR3 sequence: CASSQTPWASGQETQYF. DNA of the CDR3: TGCGCCAGCAGCCAGACCCCTTGGGCTAGCGGGCAAGAGACCCAGTACTTC. V usage is TRBV4-3 and J usage is TRBJ2-5; 8 bases fit TRBD2. CDR1 LGHNA and CDR2 YSLEER come from the germline V gene. V trimming: 3 bases; J trimming: 2 bases; junction bases outside the gene matches: 11. The CDR3 covers 17 residues.

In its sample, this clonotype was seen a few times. CDR3 sequence (DNA): TGTGCCAGCAGTTTACCCGGACAGCTAGGGAATTCCAATGGCTACACCTTC. Protein: CASSLPGQLGNSNGYTF. The chain uses TRBV12-3 or TRBV12-4 and TRBJ1-2; D may be TRBD1 (6 bases). The CDR3 is 17 amino acids. V was cut by 2 bases and J by 6 bases, with 22 bases left in between.

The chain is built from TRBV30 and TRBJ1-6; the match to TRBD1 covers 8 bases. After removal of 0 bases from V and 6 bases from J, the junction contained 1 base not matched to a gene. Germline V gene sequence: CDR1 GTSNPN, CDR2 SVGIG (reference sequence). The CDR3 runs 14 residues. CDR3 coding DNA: TGTGCCTGGAGTGTGGACAGGGTTAATTCACCCCTCCACTTT. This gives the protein CAWSVDRVNSPLHF.

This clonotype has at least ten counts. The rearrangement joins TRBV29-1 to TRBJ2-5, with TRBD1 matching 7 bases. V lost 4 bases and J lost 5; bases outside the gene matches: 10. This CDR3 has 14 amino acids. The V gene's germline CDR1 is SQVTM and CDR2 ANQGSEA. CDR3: CSVGGRGTTETQYF. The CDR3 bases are TGCAGCGTTGGGGGCAGGGGGACCACGGAGACCCAGTACTTC.

CDR3 region: CASSLSGTDPYEQYF. As DNA, the CDR3 is TGTGCCAGCAGTTTATCCGGGACAGATCCCTACGAGCAGTACTTC. This chain links TRBV27 with TRBJ2-7; 7 bases map to TRBD1. CDR1 MNHEY and CDR2 SMNVEV come from the germline V gene (reference sequence). CDR3 length: 15 residues. Trimming removed 0 bases from V and 2 bases from J; junction bases left unmatched: 4.

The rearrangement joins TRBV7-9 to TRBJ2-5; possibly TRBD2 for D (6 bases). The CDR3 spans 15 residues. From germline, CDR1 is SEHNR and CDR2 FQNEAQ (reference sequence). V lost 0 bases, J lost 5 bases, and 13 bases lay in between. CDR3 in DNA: TGTGCCAGCAGCTTAGCCCTCCGGGGGTGGGAGACCCAGTACTTC. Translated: CASSLALRGWETQYF.

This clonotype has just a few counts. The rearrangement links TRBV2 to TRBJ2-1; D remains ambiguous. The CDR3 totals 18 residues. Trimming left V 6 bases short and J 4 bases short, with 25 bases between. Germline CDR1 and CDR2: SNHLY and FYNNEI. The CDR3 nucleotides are TGTGCCAGCAGCGATCCCCAGACCCAGACGGAAAATTACAATGAGCAGTTCTTC. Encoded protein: CASSDPQTQTENYNEQFF.

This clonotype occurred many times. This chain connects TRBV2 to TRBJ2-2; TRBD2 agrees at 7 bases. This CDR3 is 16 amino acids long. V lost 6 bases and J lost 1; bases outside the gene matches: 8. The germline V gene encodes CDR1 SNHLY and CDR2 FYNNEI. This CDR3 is CASRQTSRLNTGELFF. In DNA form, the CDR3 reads TGTGCCAGCAGACAGACTAGCAGACTGAACACCGGGGAGCTGTTTTTT.

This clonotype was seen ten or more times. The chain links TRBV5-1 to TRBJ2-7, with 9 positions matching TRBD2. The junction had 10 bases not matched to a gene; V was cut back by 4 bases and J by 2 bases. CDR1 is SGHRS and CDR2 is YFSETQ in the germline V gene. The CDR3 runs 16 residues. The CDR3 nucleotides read TGCGCCAGCAGCCCGCGGGTAGCGGGAGTGACCTACGAGCAGTACTTC. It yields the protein CASSPRVAGVTYEQYF.